This T cell receptor beta chain is drawn from a study of shared clonotypes between healthy human individuals. The donor cohort consisted entirely of Caucasian adults residing in Nashville, Tennessee. This CDR3 comprises 16 residues. The germline V gene has CDR1 SGHRS and CDR2 YFSETQ. Trimming took 2 bases from V and 2 from J; bases not matched to a gene: 6. Sequencing was performed with immunoSEQ multiplex PCR; in TCRdb, only in-frame clones are kept and a portion is missing. The profile shows about 1 million clones, around 78% of them singletons. The sequence derives from a man younger than 35 in good health. Some clones in this sample may be carry-over from other donors' samples. Sequenced: memory CD4+ T cells from PBMCs. Subset of the sample: CD45RA-negative fraction. The V and J genes are TRBV5-1 and TRBJ2-2, with 7 bases lining up with TRBD1. The CDR3 coding sequence is TGCGCCAGCAGCTTAGGTCAGGGGGTTAACACCGGGGAGCTGTTTTTT. Amino acid sequence: CASSLGQGVNTGELFF.